This is a list of T cell receptor beta chains from one sample in a study of shared clonotypes between healthy human individuals. Sequenced by immunoSEQ multiplex PCR; TCRdb stores in-frame clones only, minus some. The sample contains about 1,800,000 clones, about 95% of which appear only once. The sample was naive CD8+ T cells sorted from blood. These TCRs come from a man younger than 35 in good health. The conserved cysteine and the conserved F or W are not part of the CDR3 here.

11	TRBV13	ASSLEGTYEQY
11	TRBV19	ASPRGASREQY
12	TRBV23-1	ASSTPGGTGELF
14	TRBV9	ASSHLQGADNSPLH
13	TRBV5-4	ASTRDRDRGSPLH
13	TRBV9	ASSPTGGGNYEQY
11	TRBV19	ASSIVPGNTIY
11	TRBV5-1	ASSEAVSYEQY
13	TRBV6-5	ASSYPAGGTDTQY
13	TRBV7-9	ASRDGAGSYNEQF
12	TRBV7-9	ASSLIGPNSPLH
12	TRBV19	ASSSGTGGYEQY
11	TRBV28	ASSLPEAGELF
12	TRBV27	ASSFGAGTYEQY
11	TRBV6-5	ASSPGEAYGYT
13	TRBV5-5	ASIDDRTVLYEQY
9	TRBV27	ASSSTSEAF
10	TRBV5-1	ASSMYSYEQY
14	TRBV7-9	ASSSPESGTVYEQY
14	TRBV10-1	ASSGPRETNTGELF
12	TRBV5-6	ASSLPGQTYEQY
13	TRBV6-5	ASRQLAGDQETQY
12	TRBV18	ASSSTGETDTQY
15	TRBV27	ASSPSAGNRGTGELF
10	TRBV9	ASSVGAGEQY
12	TRBV27	ASSWDRGDYGYT
15	TRBV14	ASSHPRVAGAQETQY
12	TRBV27	ASRSTGAGNTIY